The 31 T cell receptor beta chains reported below all come from one sample, sequenced in a study of shared T cell receptors in the human thymus (dated by TCRdb to the early 2020s). The library was made by the immunoSEQ multiplex PCR assay. TCRdb provides this immuneACCESS table in a form limited to in-frame rearrangements. Some clones are lacking; in checked studies, under half of them reflect an unresolved V gene, and why the rest are absent is not known. This sample lists approximately 400,000 clones; around 95% were detected once. Of the sample, about 0.02% is held by the ten largest clones. The sample consisted of thymocytes. The receptors were sampled from a human donor.

The J gene is TRBJ1-2, the V gene TRBV14; D remains unclear. Trimming took 4 bases from V and 4 from J, leaving 22 bases between them. Germline assignment: CDR1 SGHDN and CDR2 FVKESK. The CDR3 has 17 residues. The CDR3 protein is CASSRVLLRSITYGYTF. The CDR3 coding sequence is TGTGCCAGCAGCCGAGTCCTCCTAAGGAGTATCACCTATGGCTACACCTTC.

This clone has only one observation. The chain recombines TRBV28 with TRBJ1-2; 8 bases are shared with TRBD1. The CDR3 extends over 14 amino acids. Germline values: CDR1 MDHEN, CDR2 SYDVKM. After removal of 5 bases from V and 7 bases from J, the junction contained 9 bases not matched to a gene. Here the CDR3 DNA reads TGTGCCAGCAGTACAGGATCGACAGGGGTTGGCTACACCTTC. Its protein is CASSTGSTGVGYTF.

V usage is TRBV7-6 and J usage is TRBJ2-7; 7 bases map to TRBD1. J was trimmed by 0 bases and V by 4 bases; bases with no gene match: 6. CDR3 length equals 15 residues. The germline CDR1 and CDR2 sequences are SGHVS and FNYEAQ. The CDR3 loop reads CASSSAGTDSYEQYF. Here the CDR3 DNA reads TGTGCCAGCAGCTCCGCCGGGACAGACTCCTACGAGCAGTACTTC. Full variable domain (remainder filled in from reference TRBV7-6 and TRBJ2-7): GAGVSQSPRYKVTKRGQDVALRCDPISGHVSLYWYRQALGQGPEFLTYFNYEAQQDKSGLPNDRFSAERPEGSISTLTIQRTEQRDSAMYRCASSSAGTDSYEQYFGPGTRLTVT.

The chain's CDR3 is CASGYNPGHLHEQYF. In DNA, the CDR3 is TGTGCTAGTGGTTACAATCCGGGACATCTCCACGAGCAGTACTTC. The rearrangement uses TRBV12-5 and TRBJ2-7; tentatively, D is TRBD1 (6 bases). The CDR3 spans 15 residues. Germline V gene lookup returns CDR1 LGHNT and CDR2 FRNRAP. V lost 4 bases and J lost 5, with 18 bases in between. Supplemented by reference TRBV12-5 and TRBJ2-7, the full variable domain reads DARVTQTPRHKVTEMGQEVTMRCQPILGHNTVFWYRQTMMQGLELLAYFRNRAPLDDSGMPKDRFSAEMPDATLATLKIQPSEPRDSAVYFCASGYNPGHLHEQYFGPGTRLTVT.

The chain is built from TRBV14 and TRBJ1-1; 10 bases fit TRBD1. Germline V gene data show CDR1 as SGHDN and CDR2 as FVKESK. This CDR3 region has 15 residues. The junction had 3 bases not matched to a gene; V was cut back by 4 bases and J by 1 base. As DNA, the CDR3 is TGTGCCAGCAGCCCCAGACAGGGGGCGAACACTGAAGCTTTCTTT. Its protein is CASSPRQGANTEAFF. Full variable domain (outside the CDR3, taken from reference TRBV14 and TRBJ1-1): EAGVTQFPSHSVIEKGQTVTLRCDPISGHDNLYWYRRVMGKEIKFLLHFVKESKQDESGMPNNRFLAERTGGTYSTLKVQPAELEDSGVYFCASSPRQGANTEAFFGQGTRLTVV.

V gene TRBV28 combines with J gene TRBJ2-7, with 11 bases lining up with TRBD2. Germline loops: CDR1 MDHEN, CDR2 SYDVKM. Germline trimming cut 1 base from V and 4 bases from J; bases unmatched to any gene: 6. The CDR3 is made up of 16 amino acids. This CDR3 reads CASSLFSGRAPYEQYF. The CDR3 DNA reads as TGTGCCAGCAGTTTATTTAGCGGGAGGGCCCCGTACGAGCAGTACTTC.

This clone has a single count. The V call is TRBV15, the J call TRBJ2-1; D not resolved. Trimming stripped 1 base from V and 2 bases from J, with 15 bases between. Per the germline V gene, CDR1 is LNHNV and CDR2 is YYDKDF (reference sequence). This CDR3 contains 17 residues. CDR3: CATSRAMESPPYNEQFF. The CDR3 bases are TGTGCCACCAGCAGAGCGATGGAGAGCCCCCCCTACAATGAGCAGTTCTTC.

The rearrangement uses TRBV30 and TRBJ1-2; 7 nucleotides match TRBD1. Germline CDR1 and CDR2: GTSNPN and SVGIG (reference sequence). The V and J ends lost 3 bases and 2 bases, in that order; junction bases with no gene match: 18. This CDR3 spans 18 amino acids. In DNA, the CDR3 is TGTGCCTGGAGATCGGCAGTCCGACAGGGAGGGAGCAACTATGGCTACACCTTC. Protein product: CAWRSAVRQGGSNYGYTF.

The rearrangement uses TRBV6-4 and TRBJ2-2, with TRBD2 matching over 9 bases. This CDR3 comprises 17 residues. V shed 4 bases and J 6 bases; nucleotides not matched to a gene: 12. Looked up from germline, CDR1 is MRHNA and CDR2 is SNTAGT. CDR3 residues: CASSAVGGRARAGELFF. The DNA of the CDR3 is TGTGCCAGCAGTGCCGTCGGCGGGAGGGCCCGGGCCGGGGAGCTGTTTTTT.

This chain connects TRBV6-1 to TRBJ2-1, with D possibly matching TRBD1 (6 bases). The V end lost 2 bases, the J end lost 4 bases, and 15 bases lay between the germline ends. The CDR3 length is 16 residues. Germline values: CDR1 MNHNS, CDR2 SASEGT. CDR3 nucleotide sequence: TGTGCCAGCAGTGAATTGCGCAGGGGTGAATACAATGAGCAGTTCTTC. Its protein is CASSELRRGEYNEQFF.

The gene calls are TRBV28 and TRBJ2-3, with D tentatively TRBD1 or TRBD2 (5 bases each). CDR1 is MDHEN and CDR2 is SYDVKM in the germline V gene. V gave up 4 bases and J gave up 0 bases, with 17 bases separating them. The CDR3 has 17 amino acids. This CDR3 is CASSYPQAGRSTDTQYF. The CDR3 DNA is TGTGCCAGCAGTTACCCCCAGGCAGGGAGAAGCACAGATACGCAGTATTTT.

V is TRBV28 and J is TRBJ2-7; TRBD1 matches 10 bases. Trimming took 6 bases from V and 2 from J; bases not matched to a gene: 7. The CDR3 length is 15 residues. Per germline, CDR1 MDHEN and CDR2 SYDVKM. The CDR3 is CASRTGDRGPYEQYF. The CDR3 coding sequence is TGTGCCAGCAGGACCGGGGACAGGGGACCCTACGAGCAGTACTTC. Together with reference TRBV28 and TRBJ2-7, the CDR3 gives the full variable domain: DVKVTQSSRYLVKRTGEKVFLECVQDMDHENMFWYRQDPGLGLRLIYFSYDVKMKEKGDIPEGYSVSREKKERFSLILESASTNQTSMYLCASRTGDRGPYEQYFGPGTRLTVT.

The CDR3 region has the DNA TGTGCCAGCAGTTTACCCCCCCCGGACATAGCTAACTATGGCTACACCTTC. Protein product: CASSLPPPDIANYGYTF. J is TRBJ1-2 and V is TRBV28; weak D call: TRBD1 (5 bases). CDR1 MDHEN and CDR2 SYDVKM come from the germline V gene. This CDR3 region has 17 residues. V shed 2 bases and J shed 0 bases, with 16 bases lying between them.

The chain recombines TRBV7-6 with TRBJ2-5; TRBD1 is a possible D gene (5 bases). This CDR3 has 18 residues. Germline CDR1 reads SGHVS; CDR2 reads FNYEAQ. V lost 1 base and J 0 bases, leaving 18 bases between the germline ends. CDR3 sequence (DNA): TGTGCCAGCAGCTTAGACAGGAGACGCAGCGCGTACCAAGAGACCCAGTACTTC. Translating gives CASSLDRRRSAYQETQYF.

The chain employs TRBV29-1 and TRBJ1-2, with TRBD1 matching over 7 bases. The CDR3 has 10 residues. From germline, CDR1 is SQVTM and CDR2 ANQGSEA. V trimming: 4 bases; J trimming: 14 bases; junction bases outside the gene matches: 7. The CDR3 reads CSVVSGTETF. CDR3 DNA: TGCAGCGTTGTCTCTGGGACAGAAACCTTC.

The gene calls are TRBV27 and TRBJ1-5, with 8 bases fitting TRBD1. V shed 4 bases and J 0 bases; nucleotides not matched to a gene: 8. Germline V gene data show CDR1 as MNHEY and CDR2 as SMNVEV (reference sequence). This CDR3 spans 17 amino acids. DNA of the CDR3: TGTGCCAGCAGTTCAGGACAGGGAAATTATAGCAATCAGCCCCAGCATTTT. Its protein product is CASSSGQGNYSNQPQHF.

This rearrangement joins TRBV6-5 to TRBJ2-5; maybe TRBD2 (6 bases). The CDR3 is made up of 15 amino acids. Germline V gene data show CDR1 as MNHEY and CDR2 as SVGAGI. Trimming took 0 bases from V and 4 from J, leaving 12 bases between them. The CDR3, as DNA: TGTGCCAGCAGTTACTCCGGAGGGTGGGGAGAGACCCAGTACTTC. This encodes CASSYSGGWGETQYF.

The chain links TRBV7-9 to TRBJ1-2, with 7 bases identical to TRBD1. The germline gives CDR1 SEHNR, CDR2 FQNEAQ (reference sequence). V gave up 4 bases and J gave up 2 bases; unmatched junction bases: 1. The CDR3 is 13 residues long. CDR3 protein: CASSSQGNYGYTF. CDR3 DNA: TGTGCCAGCAGCTCACAGGGGAACTATGGCTACACCTTC. Full variable domain (missing parts from reference TRBV7-9 and TRBJ1-2): DTGVSQNPRHKITKRGQNVTFRCDPISEHNRLYWYRQTLGQGPEFLTYFQNEAQLEKSRLLSDRFSAERPKGSFSTLEIQRTEQGDSAMYLCASSSQGNYGYTFGSGTRLTVV.

This clone has a single count. V usage is TRBV27 and J usage is TRBJ1-1; D perhaps matches TRBD1 (5 bases). The CDR3 contains 14 residues. Deletions cut 10 bases from V and 4 bases from J, with 19 bases between. CDR1 and CDR2 (germline): MNHEY, SMNVEV (reference sequence). CDR3 amino acids: CATRRVGEFTEAFF. The CDR3 bases are TGTGCCACCCGGAGGGTGGGGGAGTTCACTGAAGCTTTCTTT.

This sequence joins TRBV7-2 and TRBJ2-4; 10 nucleotides agree with TRBD2. J was trimmed by 15 bases and V by 5 bases; bases with no gene match: 13. This CDR3 is 14 amino acids long. Germline V gene lookup returns CDR1 SGHTA and CDR2 FQGNSA. In DNA, the CDR3 is TGTGCCAGCAGCCGCCCGACAGCGGGAGGGGGCTGGTACTTC. Amino acid sequence: CASSRPTAGGGWYF.

V gene TRBV27 combines with J gene TRBJ2-3; D is ambiguous. In germline, CDR1 is MNHEY, CDR2 SMNVEV (reference sequence). The CDR3 length is 15 residues. V lost 6 bases to trimming and J lost 2 bases, with 15 bases between them. This CDR3 reads CASSSEVSSTDTQYF. DNA for the CDR3: TGTGCCAGCAGCTCCGAAGTCTCTTCCACAGATACGCAGTATTTT.

The rearrangement links TRBV28 to TRBJ2-3; D is undetermined. Trimming stripped 2 bases from V and 0 bases from J, with 21 bases between. CDR1 is MDHEN, CDR2 SYDVKM, per germline. CDR3 length equals 19 residues. CDR3 DNA: TGTGCCAGCAGTTTAGGCCGGCGAAAAAAATCCGCTAGCACAGATACGCAGTATTTT. It translates to CASSLGRRKKSASTDTQYF.

The chain combines TRBV27 with TRBJ1-6, with D tentatively TRBD1 (5 bases). Looked up from germline, CDR1 is MNHEY and CDR2 is SMNVEV (reference sequence). CDR3 length: 17 amino acids. V lost 0 bases and J lost 0, with 9 bases in between. The CDR3 reads CASSLSGRNSYNSPLHF. The CDR3 coding sequence is TGTGCCAGCAGTTTATCGGGGCGGAACTCCTATAATTCACCCCTCCACTTT.

This chain uses TRBV7-3 with TRBJ1-1, with a tentative D call TRBD1 (6 bases). The V gene's germline CDR1 is SGHTA and CDR2 FQGTGA. V was trimmed by 0 bases and J by 2 bases, leaving 13 bases between them. This CDR3 has 16 amino acids. The CDR3 is CASSLTLGRGNTEAFF. In DNA, the CDR3 is TGTGCCAGCAGCTTAACGTTAGGCAGGGGAAACACTGAAGCTTTCTTT.

This rearrangement joins TRBV6-1 to TRBJ2-7; TRBD2 might be the D (5 bases). The CDR3 totals 14 residues. Trimming took off 1 base at V and 3 bases at J, with 10 bases between the two ends. The V gene's germline CDR1 is MNHNS and CDR2 SASEGT. For the CDR3, the DNA is TGTGCCAGCAGTGAAGTAGGAGGATACTACGAGCAGTACTTC. Translating gives CASSEVGGYYEQYF.

The CDR3 DNA reads as TGTGCCAGCAGTTGGCGGACGGGGGCGAGATTCACCGGGGAGCTGTTTTTT. It is translated as CASSWRTGARFTGELFF. This chain joins TRBV27 and TRBJ2-2; either TRBD1 or TRBD2 may supply D (6 bases each). V lost 4 bases to trimming and J lost 4 bases, with 19 bases between them. CDR3 length: 17 amino acids. Germline-derived CDR1 and CDR2 are MNHEY and SMNVEV (reference sequence).

This rearrangement joins TRBV5-1 to TRBJ2-7, with TRBD2 matching over 8 bases. The CDR3 is 15 residues long. V gave up 1 base and J gave up 4 bases; unmatched junction bases: 7. Germline V gives CDR1 SGHRS, CDR2 YFSETQ. The CDR3 here is CASSLRASGWYEQYF. For the CDR3, the DNA is TGCGCCAGCAGCTTGAGGGCTAGCGGGTGGTACGAGCAGTACTTC.

This clone was observed a single time. This chain joins TRBV30 and TRBJ2-7; D is possibly TRBD1 (5 bases). Germline CDR1 is GTSNPN and CDR2 is SVGIG (reference sequence). V was clipped by 1 base and J by 0 bases, with 10 bases between them. The CDR3 covers 14 residues. CDR3 coding DNA: TGTGCCTGGAGTGCGCAGGGTTACTCCTACGAGCAGTACTTC. Amino acid sequence: CAWSAQGYSYEQYF. The variable domain in full, with the rest retrieved from reference TRBV30 and TRBJ2-7, is SQTIHQWPATLVQPVGSPLSLECTVEGTSNPNLYWYRQAAGRGLQLLFYSVGIGQISSEVPQNLSASRPQDRQFILSSKKLLLSDSGFYLCAWSAQGYSYEQYFGPGTRLTVT.

The CDR3 region has the DNA TGTGCCAGCTCACCATCGGGGACGGGGTCCCTAGGGGAGCAGTACTTC. Its translation is CASSPSGTGSLGEQYF. The chain has TRBV18 and TRBJ2-7; D is tentatively TRBD1 or TRBD2 (5 bases each). The V end lost 2 bases, the J end lost 7 bases, and 21 bases lay between the germline ends. The CDR3 totals 16 residues. CDR1 and CDR2 (germline): KGHSH, LQKENI.

This chain uses TRBV15 with TRBJ1-4; D not certain. V lost 0 bases and J 8 bases, leaving 10 bases between the germline ends. CDR1 is LNHNV, CDR2 YYDKDF, per germline (reference sequence). The CDR3 has 14 amino acids. This CDR3 is CATSRDEPGEKLFF. CDR3 DNA: TGTGCCACCAGCAGAGATGAACCGGGGGAAAAACTGTTTTTT.

In regard to this clone: Other DNA sequences of this sample code for an identical CDR3. V gene TRBV6-5 combines with J gene TRBJ2-3; the D gene is possibly TRBD2 (6 bases). V was clipped by 2 bases and J by 6 bases, with 12 bases between them. The CDR3 has 14 residues. The germline V gene encodes CDR1 MNHEY and CDR2 SVGAGI. CDR3 loop: CASSYGGLTDTQYF. The DNA of the CDR3 is TGTGCCAGCAGTTACGGAGGGTTGACGGATACGCAGTATTTT.